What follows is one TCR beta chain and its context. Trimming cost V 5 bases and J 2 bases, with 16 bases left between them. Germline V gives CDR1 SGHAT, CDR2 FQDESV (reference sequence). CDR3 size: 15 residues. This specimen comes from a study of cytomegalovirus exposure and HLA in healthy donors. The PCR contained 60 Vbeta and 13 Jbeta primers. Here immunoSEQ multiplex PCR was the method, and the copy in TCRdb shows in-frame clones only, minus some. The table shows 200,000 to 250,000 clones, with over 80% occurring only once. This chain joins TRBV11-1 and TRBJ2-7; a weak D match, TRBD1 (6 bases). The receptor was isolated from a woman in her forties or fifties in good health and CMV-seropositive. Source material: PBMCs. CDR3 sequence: CASSLEPGAPYEQYF. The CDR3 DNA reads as TGTGCCAGCAGCCTTGAACCAGGGGCCCCCTACGAGCAGTACTTC.